These 25 T cell receptor beta chains share one sample of origin, sequenced in a study of early T cells in non-severe SARS-CoV-2 infection. TCRdb analysed the 5' RACE reads with MiXCR anew, one entry per CDR3 protein. Of some 70,000 distinct CDR3 sequences in the sample, approximately 9.5% were seen once. The material sequenced was whole blood. These receptors came from an adult who was a healthcare worker with PCR-confirmed SARS-CoV-2 infection or an uninfected control (not recorded which).

The chain joins TRBV7-9 to TRBJ2-6; 8 positions match TRBD2. CDR1 SEHNR and CDR2 FQNEAQ come from the germline V gene (reference sequence). J gave up 2 bases and V 2 bases, and 8 bases lay outside the gene matches. CDR3 length: 18 amino acids. CDR3 protein: CASSLPSGRVPGANVLTF. DNA of the CDR3: TGTGCCAGCAGCTTACCCAGCGGGAGAGTTCCTGGGGCCAACGTCCTGACTTTC.

In this sample, this clonotype turned up many times. The chain employs TRBV29-1 and TRBJ1-2, with TRBD1 identical over 8 bases. CDR3 size: 14 residues. The trim removed 5 bases at V and 5 bases at J, leaving 10 bases unmatched. CDR1 is SQVTM and CDR2 is ANQGSEA in the germline V gene. CDR3 DNA sequence: TGCAGCGTTACGACAGGGGAGCGATATTATGGCTACACCTTC. Residues: CSVTTGERYYGYTF.

This clonotype has a count of ten or more. This chain uses TRBV9 with TRBJ2-1; D might be TRBD2 (6 bases). The CDR3 runs 13 residues. Trimming left V 0 bases short and J 7 bases short, with 8 bases between. Per germline, CDR1 SGDLS and CDR2 YYNGEE. CDR3 amino acids: CASSVGGLNEQFF. In DNA form, the CDR3 reads TGTGCCAGCAGCGTAGGGGGACTTAATGAGCAGTTCTTC.

Concerning this clonotype itself: Given a much more abundant clone one base away, this may be a read error. The rearrangement links TRBV5-4 to TRBJ2-1; a weak D match, TRBD2 (6 bases). Germline values: CDR1 SGHNT, CDR2 YYREEE (reference sequence). The CDR3 spans 17 residues. The V and J ends lost 0 bases and 3 bases respectively, with 16 bases between them. CDR3 sequence (DNA): TGTGCCAGCAGCTTGGCCTATGAGATTAGCGGCTACAATGAGCAGTTCTTC. Translation: CASSLAYEISGYNEQFF. The full variable domain, with the rest looked up from reference TRBV5-4 and TRBJ2-1, is ETGVTQSPTHLIKTRGQQVTLRCSSQSGHNTVSWYQQALGQGPQFIFQYYREEENGRGNFPPRFSGLQFPNYSSELNVNALELDDSALYLCASSLAYEISGYNEQFFGPGTRLTVL.

This rearrangement joins TRBV20-1 to TRBJ1-1, with 8 bases identical to TRBD1. Germline-derived CDR1 and CDR2 are DFQATT and SNEGSKA (reference sequence). Unmatched junction bases numbered 6, after V lost 5 bases and J lost 4 bases. The CDR3 consists of 13 residues. The CDR3 reads CSAGQGSGTEAFF. For the CDR3, the DNA is TGCAGTGCTGGACAGGGTTCTGGCACTGAAGCTTTCTTT.

The V call is TRBV29-1, the J call TRBJ2-7, with 8 bases lining up with TRBD1. V lost 5 bases, J lost 4 bases, and 7 bases stayed unmatched. Germline V gene sequence: CDR1 SQVTM, CDR2 ANQGSEA. The CDR3 sequence is 13 residues long. DNA for the CDR3: TGCAGCGTTACCCGGGACAGGCAGTACGAGCAGTACTTC. It specifies CSVTRDRQYEQYF.

This rearrangement joins TRBV12-3 or TRBV12-4 to TRBJ1-5, with D hard to call. This CDR3 region has 14 residues. With 6 bases removed from V and 0 bases from J, the gap between germline ends came to 9 bases. CDR3 sequence: CASSLVGSNQPQHF. CDR3 bases: TGTGCCAGCAGCCTGGTCGGTAGCAATCAGCCCCAGCATTTT.

This clonotype was seen more than once but under ten times. The chain uses TRBV20-1 and TRBJ1-2; unclear D gene. CDR1 is DFQATT, CDR2 SNEGSKA, per germline (reference sequence). CDR3 length: 13 amino acids. The V end was cut by 0 bases, the J end by 6 bases, with 11 bases between. The CDR3 reads CSARDWPTNGYTF. CDR3 in DNA: TGCAGTGCTAGAGATTGGCCGACCAATGGCTACACCTTC.

In this sample, this clonotype turned up a few times. The chain joins TRBV5-6 to TRBJ2-1; 7 bases are a match to TRBD2. Germline CDR1 reads SGHDT; CDR2 reads YYEEEE. The CDR3 loop spans 16 amino acids. The J segment lost 2 bases and the V segment lost 7 bases, leaving 12 bases of the junction unmatched. The CDR3 is CASGPSSAGAYNEQFF. CDR3 DNA: TGTGCCAGCGGACCTTCCTCCGCGGGAGCCTACAATGAGCAGTTCTTC.

This clonotype has at least ten counts. The CDR3 is CAISESSGRSGETQYF. For the CDR3, the DNA is TGTGCCATCAGTGAGTCGAGCGGGAGGAGTGGAGAGACCCAGTACTTC. J is TRBJ2-5 and V is TRBV10-3; 9 bases agree with TRBD2. The CDR3 totals 16 residues. The J segment lost 4 bases and the V segment lost 0 bases, leaving 6 bases of the junction unmatched. Germline V gene data show CDR1 as ENHRY and CDR2 as SYGVKD.

This clonotype has a count of ten or more. This chain links TRBV20-1 with TRBJ1-1; weak D call: TRBD1 (6 bases). Trimming stripped 1 base from V and 2 bases from J, with 11 bases between. The germline V gene encodes CDR1 DFQATT and CDR2 SNEGSKA (reference sequence). The length of the CDR3 is 14 residues. In DNA, the CDR3 is TGCAGTGCTAGAGGGGACACCCGAAACACTGAAGCTTTCTTT. Its protein product is CSARGDTRNTEAFF.

The V and J genes are TRBV4-3 and TRBJ2-7, with TRBD1 matching 7 bases. The CDR3 loop spans 16 amino acids. The germline V gene has CDR1 LGHNA and CDR2 YSLEER. The trim removed 6 bases at V and 3 bases at J, leaving 14 bases unmatched. CDR3 sequence reads: CASSLTLAGGFYEQYF. The DNA for the CDR3 is TGCGCCAGCAGTCTTACACTGGCAGGGGGATTCTACGAGCAGTACTTC.

The chain recombines TRBV2 with TRBJ2-3; 10 bases line up with TRBD2. Germline values: CDR1 SNHLY, CDR2 FYNNEI. With 8 bases clipped from V and 4 bases from J, the junction kept 6 bases outside the gene matches. This CDR3 contains 14 residues. The CDR3 DNA sequence: TGTGCCAGCCTATATCTAGCGGGAGCAGATACGCAGTATTTT. Encoded protein: CASLYLAGADTQYF. The variable domain in full, with the rest retrieved from reference TRBV2 and TRBJ2-3, is EPEVTQTPSHQVTQMGQEVILRCVPISNHLYFYWYRQILGQKVEFLVSFYNNEISEKSEIFDDQFSVERPDGSNFTLKIRSTKLEDSAMYFCASLYLAGADTQYFGPGTRLTVL.

This clonotype was observed a handful of times. The rearrangement uses TRBV30 and TRBJ2-1; 10 bases agree with TRBD1. Germline V gene sequence: CDR1 GTSNPN, CDR2 SVGIG (reference sequence). Trimming at V came to 7 bases and at J to 6 bases, leaving 6 bases not matched to a gene. The CDR3 totals 13 residues. This CDR3 reads CALSRDRGNEQFF. CDR3 sequence (DNA): TGTGCCTTATCCCGGGACAGGGGCAATGAGCAGTTCTTC.

In DNA, the CDR3 is TGTGCCAGCAGCTCAGGGTACCATGGCTACACCTTC. It is translated as CASSSGYHGYTF. The chain uses TRBV7-9 and TRBJ1-2, with D possibly being TRBD1 (5 bases). The V end was cut by 4 bases, the J end by 6 bases, with 9 bases between. CDR1 and CDR2 (germline): SEHNR, FQNEAQ (reference sequence). This CDR3 contains 12 residues.

V gene TRBV6-2 or TRBV6-3 combines with J gene TRBJ2-1; a possible D gene is TRBD2 (6 bases). CDR3 length: 13 residues. Germline CDR1 is MNHEY and CDR2 is SVGEGT. V lost 0 bases and J lost 12, with 12 bases in between. The CDR3 region is CASSYSISGWQFF. The CDR3 DNA reads TGTGCCAGCAGTTACTCGATTAGCGGTTGGCAGTTCTTC.

The chain recombines TRBV7-3 with TRBJ2-1; 12 bases are a match to TRBD2. Germline CDR1 SGHTA, CDR2 FQGTGA. The junction had 7 bases not matched to a gene; V was cut back by 4 bases and J by 0 bases. The CDR3 sequence is 18 residues long. The DNA for the CDR3 is TGTGCCAGCAGCTCAACTAGCGGGGGGCGGAGCTCCTACAATGAGCAGTTCTTC. Protein sequence: CASSSTSGGRSSYNEQFF.

This clonotype was counted a few times. The V call is TRBV29-1, the J call TRBJ2-7; D unclear. The V end lost 5 bases, the J end lost 6 bases, and 14 bases lay between the germline ends. Germline loops: CDR1 SQVTM, CDR2 ANQGSEA. CDR3 length: 12 residues. The CDR3 DNA is TGCAGCGTTATCTTGTTAGACGTCGAGCAGTACTTC. Its translation: CSVILLDVEQYF.

This clonotype was found a few times. The CDR3 loop reads CASQDTSTDTQYF. Written as DNA, the CDR3 is TGTGCCAGCCAAGACACCAGCACAGATACGCAGTATTTT. This sequence joins TRBV12-3 or TRBV12-4 and TRBJ2-3; D not resolved. The CDR3 runs 13 residues. The V end lost 8 bases, the J end lost 0 bases, and 9 bases lay between the germline ends.

There are many counts of this clonotype. The CDR3: CASSPVWDSYEQYF. The CDR3 DNA is TGTGCCAGCTCACCAGTTTGGGACTCCTACGAGCAGTACTTC. The chain is built from TRBV18 and TRBJ2-7; D is uncertain. This CDR3 is 14 amino acids long. Germline V gene sequence: CDR1 KGHSH, CDR2 LQKENI. Trimming removed 2 bases at V and 0 bases at J, with 8 bases between.

This clonotype was recorded a few times. This chain links TRBV7-2 with TRBJ2-3, with D perhaps given as TRBD1 or TRBD2 (6 bases each). This CDR3 comprises 14 residues. V dropped 5 bases and J dropped 2 bases, with 11 bases sitting between them. Germline CDR1 and CDR2: SGHTA and FQGNSA. CDR3 DNA: TGTGCCAGCAGCCCGGGGGCCCACACAGATACGCAGTATTTT. Amino acid sequence: CASSPGAHTDTQYF.

This clonotype was detected ten times or more. The V and J genes are TRBV4-3 and TRBJ2-1; D unresolved. V lost 1 base and J 6 bases, leaving 19 bases between the germline ends. CDR3 length equals 17 residues. Germline V gene lookup returns CDR1 LGHNA and CDR2 YSLEER. The CDR3 region is CASSQVPRPDAGNEQFF. The DNA of the CDR3 is TGCGCCAGCAGCCAAGTCCCCCGGCCGGACGCTGGCAATGAGCAGTTCTTC.

This clonotype was seen many times. The V gene is TRBV11-2, the J gene TRBJ1-1; TRBD1 matches 9 bases. From germline, CDR1 is SGHAT and CDR2 FQNNGV. This CDR3 has 14 residues. Germline trimming cut 5 bases from V and 4 bases from J; bases unmatched to any gene: 5. CDR3 in amino acids: CASSGTGLVTEAFF. CDR3 bases: TGTGCCAGCAGCGGGACAGGGTTGGTCACTGAAGCTTTCTTT.

Regarding this clonotype: This may come from a read error, since a much larger clone is one base off. The chain has TRBV11-2 and TRBJ2-1; D gene ambiguous. The CDR3 length is 16 residues. The V gene's germline CDR1 is SGHAT and CDR2 FQNNGV. V lost 1 base and J 0 bases, leaving 10 bases between the germline ends. This CDR3 reads CASSLGWCSSYNEQFF. The CDR3 region has the DNA TGTGCCAGCAGCTTAGGATGGTGCAGCTCCTACAATGAGCAGTTCTTC.

The chain combines TRBV12-3 or TRBV12-4 with TRBJ1-6; D is perhaps TRBD1 (5 bases). Trimming shortened V by 0 bases and J by 10 bases, and 7 bases separated the two germline ends. The CDR3 consists of 13 residues. Here the CDR3 reads CASSLAGESPLHF. As DNA, the CDR3 is TGTGCCAGCAGTTTAGCGGGGGAATCACCCCTCCACTTT.